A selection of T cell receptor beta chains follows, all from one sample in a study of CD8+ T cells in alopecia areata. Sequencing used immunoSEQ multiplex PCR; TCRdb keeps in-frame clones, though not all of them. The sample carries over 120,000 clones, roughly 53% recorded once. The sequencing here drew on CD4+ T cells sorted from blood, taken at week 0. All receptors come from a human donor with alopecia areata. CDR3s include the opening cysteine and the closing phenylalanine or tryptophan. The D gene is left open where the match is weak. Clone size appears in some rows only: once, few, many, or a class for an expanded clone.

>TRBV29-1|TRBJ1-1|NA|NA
CSVRSAGRADTEAFF
TGCAGCGTCCGTTCGGCCGGCAGGGCTGACACTGAAGCTTTCTTT
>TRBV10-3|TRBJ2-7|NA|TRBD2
CASCRGGNYEQYF
TGTGCCAGTTGTCGGGGGGGCAACTACGAGCAGTACTTC
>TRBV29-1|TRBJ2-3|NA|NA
CSVEDLGGQGDTQYF
TGCAGCGTTGAAGATCTTGGGGGGCAGGGAGATACGCAGTATTTT
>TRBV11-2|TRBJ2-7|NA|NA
CASSLERTSAPEQYF
TGTGCCAGCAGCTTAGAAAGGACTTCCGCCCCCGAGCAGTACTTC
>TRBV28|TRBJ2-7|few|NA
CASSAPTYEQYF
TGTGCCAGCAGTGCACCTACCTACGAGCAGTACTTC
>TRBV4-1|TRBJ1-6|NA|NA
CASSHGSAYGNSPLHF
TGCGCCAGCAGCCATGGGAGCGCCTACGGGAATTCACCCCTCCACTTT
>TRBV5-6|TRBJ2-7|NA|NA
CASSLPRGYEQYF
TGTGCCAGCAGCCTACCGAGGGGCTACGAGCAGTACTTC
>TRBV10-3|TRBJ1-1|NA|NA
CGTARDPNTEAFF
TGTGGCACCGCCCGGGACCCAAACACTGAAGCTTTCTTT
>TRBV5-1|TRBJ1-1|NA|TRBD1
CASSFTGDTEAFF
TGCGCCAGCAGCTTTACAGGGGACACTGAAGCTTTCTTT
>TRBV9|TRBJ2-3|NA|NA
CASSLDTDTQYF
TGTGCCAGCAGCCTGGACACAGATACGCAGTATTTT
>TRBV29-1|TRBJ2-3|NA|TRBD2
CSVGRGSPSTDTQYF
TGCAGCGTCGGGAGGGGGTCCCCTTCCACAGATACGCAGTATTTT
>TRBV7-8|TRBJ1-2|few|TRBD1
CASSLFPRAGTGVNYGYTF
TGTGCCAGCAGCTTATTCCCCCGGGCCGGGACAGGGGTTAACTATGGCTACACCTTC